This T cell receptor (beta chain) was captured by sequencing in a study of early T cells in non-severe SARS-CoV-2 infection. Study information: Sequenced bulk RNA came from whole blood that was unsorted, and chains were unpaired.

Study outcomes and limitations: A preference for anti-spike CD8 responses marked VDJdb matching, which missed private and CD4 specificities.

For this clonotype: Its antigen remains unknown.

This CDR3 contains 13 residues. Germline V CDR1 and CDR2: DFQATT, SNEGSKA (reference sequence). The V and J ends lost 5 bases and 13 bases, in that order; junction bases with no gene match: 11. Each cDNA molecule carried a unique molecular identifier. MiXCR, applied by TCRdb to the 5' RACE reads, yields one record per CDR3 protein. The sample holds 100,000 to 130,000 distinct CDR3 sequences, 8.5% to 14% seen once. The sequence was collected from an adult who was a healthcare worker with PCR-confirmed SARS-CoV-2 infection or an uninfected control (not recorded which). The rearrangement uses TRBV20-1 and TRBJ2-1; TRBD2 matches at 10 bases. Sequences were obtained from whole blood. CDR3 nucleotide sequence: TGCAGTGCTCGAGCACCCCTAGCGGGAGAACAGTTCTTC. It encodes CSARAPLAGEQFF.